Sequencing of this T cell receptor (beta chain) was carried out in a study of T cells expressing NK-cell markers. Background on the study: From sorted CD3+CD56+NKG2C+, CD3+CD56+NKG2C- and CD3+CD56-NKG2C+ T cells came the TCR beta repertoires. Within the sequenced cohort of eight donors, seven exhibited HCMV seropositivity and one was seronegative.

By frequency, this clonotype registers medium-sized. Its antigen is as yet unknown. TCRdb processed the 5' RACE reads again and assigns one entry to each CDR3 protein, with no DNA. The table for this sample gives some 8,000 distinct CDR3 sequences. Study outcomes and limitations: A handful of donors showed these clonotypes also leading the CD3+CD56-NKG2C+ fraction. HCMV specificity of expanded NKG2C+ T cell clones remained unclear.

Specimen: blood T cells: a sorted CD56 or NKG2C T cell subset, CD4+ or CD8+ T cells, or bulk PBMC T cells (not recorded which). This TCR derives from a man between 18 and 29 years old in good health.

CDR3 sequence: CAISPGTDTEAFF. The chain is built from TRBV10-3 and TRBJ1-1; lacking DNA, the TRBD1 call made by TCRdb goes unchecked. Germline CDR1 is ENHRY and CDR2 is SYGVKD. The length of the CDR3 is 13 residues.